These 21 T cell receptor beta chains were all obtained from the same sample, sequenced in a study of beta chain features in type 1 diabetes. General study results and limits: TCRB CDR3s were moderately but significantly shorter in Type 1 diabetes patients in all four CD4+ subsets.

For these receptors, no antigen is known. The entirety of the isolated RNA underwent reverse transcription, so expressed TCRB transcripts were sequenced. Produced via immunoSEQ multiplex PCR; TCRdb's table is partial and in-frame only. The data hold roughly 150,000 clones, with 9% observed a single time. Material: central memory CD4+ T cells from blood. The source is a young woman with type 1 diabetes.

This clone has more than one count but fewer than ten. The V gene is TRBV2, the J gene TRBJ2-1; a weak D match, TRBD2 (6 bases). The CDR3 extends over 14 amino acids. Germline assignment: CDR1 SNHLY and CDR2 FYNNEI. V lost 8 bases to trimming and J lost 6 bases, with 17 bases between them. The CDR3, as DNA: TGTGCCAGCTTGGACTACGCGACGGTCAATGAGCAGTTCTTC. It encodes CASLDYATVNEQFF. The whole variable domain, filled in from reference TRBV2 and TRBJ2-1, reads EPEVTQTPSHQVTQMGQEVILRCVPISNHLYFYWYRQILGQKVEFLVSFYNNEISEKSEIFDDQFSVERPDGSNFTLKIRSTKLEDSAMYFCASLDYATVNEQFFGPGTRLTVL.

The chain uses TRBV4-2 and TRBJ1-4; TRBD1 is a possible D gene (5 bases). The germline CDR1 and CDR2 sequences are LGHNA and YNFKEQ. Trimming removed 2 bases from V and 0 bases from J, with 10 bases in between. The CDR3 length is 16 residues. The CDR3 DNA reads TGTGCCAGCAGCCAAACTGCAGGGCCAACTAATGAAAAACTGTTTTTT. Translating gives CASSQTAGPTNEKLFF.

The chain joins TRBV5-4 to TRBJ1-4, with D possibly TRBD1 on 5 matching bases. This CDR3 is built from 15 residues. Germline CDR1 is SGHNT and CDR2 is YYREEE (reference sequence). The V end lost 4 bases, the J end lost 7 bases, and 17 bases lay between the germline ends. CDR3 bases: TGTGCCAGCAGCCTCCACACCCCCGGGGGTGAAAAACTGTTTTTT. This gives the protein CASSLHTPGGEKLFF.

This clone appeared a few times. This chain uses TRBV18 with TRBJ2-7, with D possibly TRBD2 on 5 matching bases. Germline V CDR1 and CDR2: KGHSH, LQKENI. Deletions cut 2 bases from V and 7 bases from J, with 15 bases between. This CDR3 has 14 amino acids. The CDR3 protein is CASSPVGEKGEQYF. As DNA, the CDR3 is TGTGCCAGCTCACCAGTGGGAGAGAAAGGGGAGCAGTACTTC.

This rearrangement joins TRBV27 to TRBJ1-2; possible D gene TRBD1, 5 bases. Looked up from germline, CDR1 is MNHEY and CDR2 is SMNVEV (reference sequence). The CDR3 is 15 amino acids. The ends were cut back, 1 base at V and 6 bases at J, with 15 bases in the middle. In DNA form, the CDR3 reads TGTGCCAGCAGTTTATGGGGCGGAGGGGACGATGGCTACACCTTC. Its protein is CASSLWGGGDDGYTF.

V and J are TRBV4-2 and TRBJ2-2; 10 bases match TRBD1. Germline V gene data show CDR1 as LGHNA and CDR2 as YNFKEQ. The CDR3 length is 16 residues. V shed 1 base, J shed 4 bases, and the junction held 3 bases outside the gene matches. The CDR3 bases are TGTGCCAGCAGCCAAGGACAGGGGGCGGGCACCGGGGAGCTGTTTTTT. Translating gives CASSQGQGAGTGELFF.

This chain connects TRBV30 to TRBJ2-3, with 9 bases lining up with TRBD2. Germline-derived CDR1 and CDR2 are GTSNPN and SVGIG (reference sequence). With V trimmed by 2 bases and J by 0 bases, 6 bases remained unmatched. This CDR3 has 16 amino acids. In nucleotides, the CDR3 is TGTGCCTGGAGTCCCCCACTAGCGGGTAGCACAGATACGCAGTATTTT. It is translated as CAWSPPLAGSTDTQYF.

The chain links TRBV2 to TRBJ2-3; D possibly corresponds to TRBD2 (5 bases). Germline CDR1 and CDR2: SNHLY and FYNNEI. The CDR3 length is 14 residues. V was pared by 2 bases and J by 6 bases, with 12 bases between. CDR3 sequence: CASSEKTGLDTQYF. The CDR3 nucleotides read TGTGCCAGCAGTGAAAAGACGGGATTGGATACGCAGTATTTT.

There are a few counts of this clone. The CDR3 DNA sequence: TGTGCCAGCAGCTCGGAGAGCGGGAGGGCCTACAATGAGCAGTTCTTC. Translation gives CASSSESGRAYNEQFF. V gene TRBV11-3 combines with J gene TRBJ2-1; TRBD2 aligns across 10 bases. From germline, CDR1 is SGHNT and CDR2 YENEEA. V lost 4 bases and J lost 2; bases outside the gene matches: 5. There are 16 residues in the CDR3. Together with reference TRBV11-3 and TRBJ2-1, the CDR3 gives the full variable domain: EAGVVQSPRYKIIEKKQPVAFWCNPISGHNTLYWYLQNLGQGPELLIRYENEEAVDDSQLPKDRFSAERLKGVDSTLKIQPAELGDSAVYLCASSSESGRAYNEQFFGPGTRLTVL.

This clone was seen a few times. V gene TRBV11-1 combines with J gene TRBJ1-2; D is possibly TRBD1 (6 bases). V was clipped by 1 base and J by 3 bases, with 12 bases between them. This CDR3 has 15 amino acids. The germline gives CDR1 SGHAT, CDR2 FQDESV (reference sequence). The CDR3 coding sequence is TGTGCCAGCAGCTTAGGCCGGACAGCCTACTATGGCTACACCTTC. As protein: CASSLGRTAYYGYTF.

There are a few counts of this clone. This chain uses TRBV28 with TRBJ2-3, with 11 positions matching TRBD2. V lost 8 bases and J lost 2; bases outside the gene matches: 9. The CDR3 consists of 16 residues. Germline loops: CDR1 MDHEN, CDR2 SYDVKM. The CDR3 DNA follows: TGTGCCAGCGGGGGACTAGCGGAGCAGTTCACAGATACGCAGTATTTT. Encoded protein: CASGGLAEQFTDTQYF.

The rearrangement uses TRBV6-6 and TRBJ2-7, with D maybe TRBD2 (5 bases). This CDR3 spans 15 amino acids. Germline V gene lookup returns CDR1 MNHNY and CDR2 SVGAGI (reference sequence). Trimming stripped 8 bases from V and 0 bases from J, with 17 bases between. Written as DNA, the CDR3 is TGTGCCAGCCACCGGGATCTAACCTCCTCCTACGAGCAGTACTTC. This sequence encodes CASHRDLTSSYEQYF.

In this sample, this clone turned up a few times. The chain has TRBV30 and TRBJ2-7; possible D gene TRBD1, 6 bases. The CDR3 length is 15 residues. Trimming removed 4 bases from V and 3 bases from J, with 19 bases in between. Germline assignment: CDR1 GTSNPN and CDR2 SVGIG (reference sequence). CDR3 loop: CAWTLSGTGNYEQYF. CDR3 coding DNA: TGTGCCTGGACCCTAAGTGGTACAGGGAACTACGAGCAGTACTTC.

This clone was seen a handful of times. The chain combines TRBV28 with TRBJ1-5, with 9 positions matching TRBD1. The CDR3 sequence is 15 residues long. Germline trimming cut 3 bases from V and 2 bases from J; bases unmatched to any gene: 2. CDR1 MDHEN and CDR2 SYDVKM come from the germline V gene. The CDR3 is CASSFWTGGNQPQHF. In nucleotides, the CDR3 is TGTGCCAGCAGTTTTTGGACAGGGGGCAATCAGCCCCAGCATTTT.

This clone was counted ten times or more. This rearrangement joins TRBV7-9 to TRBJ1-2, with D perhaps TRBD1 (5 bases). This CDR3 has 12 amino acids. V lost 4 bases and J lost 6, with 9 bases in between. CDR1 and CDR2 (germline): SEHNR, FQNEAQ (reference sequence). As DNA, the CDR3 is TGTGCCAGCAGCTCGGGACTCGATGGCTACACCTTC. Its translation: CASSSGLDGYTF.

This clone turned up a few times. The chain is built from TRBV7-3 and TRBJ2-1; 7 bases align to TRBD2. The CDR3 has 16 residues. Unmatched junction bases numbered 7, after V lost 1 base and J lost 4 bases. Germline CDR1 SGHTA, CDR2 FQGTGA. DNA for the CDR3: TGTGCCAGCAGCTTAAGTCCTAGCGGTTTATACAATGAGCAGTTCTTC. This gives the protein CASSLSPSGLYNEQFF.

In DNA form, the CDR3 reads TGTGCCAGCAGCTTAGTTTCGGGAGGGCAAGACACCGGGGAGCTGTTTTTT. Amino acid sequence: CASSLVSGGQDTGELFF. The rearrangement links TRBV7-8 to TRBJ2-2, with 8 bases lining up with TRBD2. V lost 1 base and J lost 3; bases outside the gene matches: 7. Germline V gives CDR1 SGHVS, CDR2 FQNEAQ. The CDR3 is 17 amino acids.

This clone was detected only a few times. V and J are TRBV7-2 and TRBJ2-1, with D possibly TRBD1 on 5 matching bases. The CDR3 sequence is 16 residues long. The germline gives CDR1 SGHTA, CDR2 FQGNSA. Trimming stripped 5 bases from V and 6 bases from J, with 20 bases between. Here the CDR3 reads CASSAGRGQGLNEQFF. The CDR3 DNA reads as TGTGCCAGCAGCGCAGGAAGGGGCCAGGGTCTCAATGAGCAGTTCTTC.

This clone was detected only a few times. This rearrangement joins TRBV4-1 to TRBJ2-7; 11 bases fit TRBD1. From germline, CDR1 is MGHRA and CDR2 YSYEKL. The trim removed 4 bases at V and 3 bases at J, leaving 5 bases unmatched. The CDR3 sequence is 15 residues long. The CDR3 bases are TGCGCCAGCAGCCGTCCCGGGACAGGGGGCTACGAGCAGTACTTC. Translated: CASSRPGTGGYEQYF.

This clone was seen only a few times. The chain is built from TRBV14 and TRBJ2-5; possibly TRBD2 for D (5 bases). Per germline, CDR1 SGHDN and CDR2 FVKESK. V lost 4 bases to trimming and J lost 7 bases, with 13 bases between them. The CDR3 is made up of 13 amino acids. The CDR3 loop is CASSPIGSVTQYF. CDR3 in DNA: TGTGCCAGCAGCCCGATTGGGAGTGTGACCCAGTACTTC. Together with reference TRBV14 and TRBJ2-5, the CDR3 gives the full variable domain: EAGVTQFPSHSVIEKGQTVTLRCDPISGHDNLYWYRRVMGKEIKFLLHFVKESKQDESGMPNNRFLAERTGGTYSTLKVQPAELEDSGVYFCASSPIGSVTQYFGPGTRLLVL.

J is TRBJ2-3 and V is TRBV9; D possibly corresponds to TRBD2 (6 bases). V was clipped by 3 bases and J by 4 bases, with 12 bases between them. The CDR3 runs 14 residues. Per germline, CDR1 SGDLS and CDR2 YYNGEE. The CDR3 nucleotides are TGTGCCAGCAGCGGGGGGGACTTTGCAGATACGCAGTATTTT. This sequence encodes CASSGGDFADTQYF.